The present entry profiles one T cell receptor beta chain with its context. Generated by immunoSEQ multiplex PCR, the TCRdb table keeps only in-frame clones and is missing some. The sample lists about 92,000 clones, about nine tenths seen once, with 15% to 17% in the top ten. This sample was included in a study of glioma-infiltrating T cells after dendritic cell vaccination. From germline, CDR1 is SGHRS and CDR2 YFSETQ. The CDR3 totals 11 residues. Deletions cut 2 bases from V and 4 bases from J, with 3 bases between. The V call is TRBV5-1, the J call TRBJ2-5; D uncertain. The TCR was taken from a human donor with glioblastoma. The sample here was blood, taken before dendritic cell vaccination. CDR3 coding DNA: TGCGCCAGCAGCTTAGCAGAGACCCAGTACTTC. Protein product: CASSLAETQYF.